This T cell receptor (beta chain) emerged from a study of blood T cell repertoires in COVID-19. Study summary: Material from acute and convalescent COVID-19 was sourced from the United States, Italy and Spain. Sources were T cells, B-cell-depleted T cells, or PBMCs; the material itself was cDNA or gDNA.

In the original analysis: It was from reference gene primer amplification that nucleated cell counts were estimated. Repertoires were generated with immunoSEQ multiplex PCR, while TCRdb's copy carries only in-frame clones and drops some. D and trimming were read from the DNA, whereas the V and J calls and clone size are those reported in that table. The repertoire includes 200,000 to 250,000 clones, approximately 86% of them detected once, and 5.5% to 9% sits in the top ten. Trimming left V 1 base short and J 4 bases short, with 11 bases between. The germline CDR1 and CDR2 sequences are LNHDA and SQIVND (reference sequence). The CDR3 is 14 residues long.

The clonotype was recovered from a woman aged 70 to 79 with active or convalescent COVID-19. The specimen was peripheral blood. This sequence joins TRBV19 and TRBJ2-7; D is ambiguous. CDR3 coding DNA: TGTGCCAGTAGTATAGGGTTGGGCCTATACGAGCAGTACTTC. Protein sequence: CASSIGLGLYEQYF.